This is a list of T cell receptor beta chains from one sample in a study of blood T cell repertoires in COVID-19. Assay: immunoSEQ multiplex PCR; the TCRdb copy retains only in-frame clones and omits some. The data show roughly 280,000 clones, with roughly 87% seen just once and roughly 2% held by the top ten. Sample: peripheral blood. These receptors all come from a woman aged 45-65 years who had recovered from COVID-19. Both conserved end residues are part of each CDR3. D genes are given only for firm matches. Clone size is stated in some rows and not others, as once, few, many or a class when expanded.

d_gene: NA
len: 15
abundance: NA
v_gene: TRBV7-2
j_gene: TRBJ2-7
CDR3nt: TGTGCCAGCAGCCAAACACGTATCGGACACTACGAGCAGTACTTC
CDR3aa: CASSQTRIGHYEQYF

d_gene: TRBD2
len: 18
abundance: NA
v_gene: TRBV6-4
j_gene: TRBJ2-2
CDR3nt: TGTGCCAGCAGTGGCCCCCCCGGGACTAGCGGGAGGTACGGGGAGCTGTTTTTT
CDR3aa: CASSGPPGTSGRYGELFF

d_gene: NA
len: 17
abundance: NA
v_gene: TRBV19
j_gene: TRBJ1-1
CDR3nt: TGTGCCAGTAGCCCCCGGGGGGGAGGAGCTTTGAACACTGAAGCTTTCTTT
CDR3aa: CASSPRGGGALNTEAFF

d_gene: TRBD1
len: 16
abundance: NA
v_gene: TRBV3-1/TRBV3-2
j_gene: TRBJ2-1
CDR3nt: TGTGCCAGCAGCTCCGACAGGGGGAGCTCCTACAATGAGCAGTTCTTC
CDR3aa: CASSSDRGSSYNEQFF

d_gene: NA
len: 16
abundance: NA
v_gene: TRBV5-1
j_gene: TRBJ2-1
CDR3nt: TGCGCCAGCAGCTCGGTCACTAAAGGGACTGCGAATGAGCAGTTCTTC
CDR3aa: CASSSVTKGTANEQFF

d_gene: TRBD1
len: 15
abundance: NA
v_gene: TRBV11-2
j_gene: TRBJ2-5
CDR3nt: TGTGCCAGCAGCTACAGGGGGCGCAGTAAAGAGACCCAGTACTTC
CDR3aa: CASSYRGRSKETQYF

d_gene: TRBD2
len: 22
abundance: NA
v_gene: TRBV24-1
j_gene: TRBJ2-5
CDR3nt: TGTGCCACCAGTGATTTGCCGGGGGGGGGACTAGCGGGAGGCCTCCGCAAAGAGACCCAGTACTTC
CDR3aa: CATSDLPGGGLAGGLRKETQYF

d_gene: NA
len: 10
abundance: many
v_gene: TRBV2
j_gene: TRBJ1-1
CDR3nt: TGTGCCAGCGGCGGGAATCAAGCTTTCTTT
CDR3aa: CASGGNQAFF

d_gene: NA
len: 16
abundance: NA
v_gene: TRBV4-2
j_gene: TRBJ2-3
CDR3nt: TGTGCCAGCAGCCAGTCAGGCGGGCTCTCCACAGATACGCAGTATTTT
CDR3aa: CASSQSGGLSTDTQYF

d_gene: NA
len: 10
abundance: NA
v_gene: TRBV7-3
j_gene: TRBJ1-1
CDR3nt: TGTGCCAGCAGCTCCCTAGGAGCTTTCTTT
CDR3aa: CASSSLGAFF

d_gene: TRBD1
len: 17
abundance: once
v_gene: TRBV5-1
j_gene: TRBJ1-2
CDR3nt: TGCGCCAGCAGCTTGGAGGGACAGGGGCTGCATAACTATGGCTACACCTTC
CDR3aa: CASSLEGQGLHNYGYTF

d_gene: NA
len: 14
abundance: NA
v_gene: TRBV5-5
j_gene: TRBJ2-3
CDR3nt: TGTGCCAGCAGCTTGGCGGTCTACACAGATACGCAGTATTTT
CDR3aa: CASSLAVYTDTQYF

d_gene: NA
len: 16
abundance: NA
v_gene: TRBV7-2
j_gene: TRBJ1-2
CDR3nt: TGTGCCAGCAGCTTAGCGCCTGGACAGTCTTTCTATGGCTACACCTTC
CDR3aa: CASSLAPGQSFYGYTF

d_gene: NA
len: 13
abundance: once
v_gene: TRBV30
j_gene: TRBJ1-5
CDR3nt: TGTGCCTGGAGTGGACAGAACAATCAGCCCCAGCATTTT
CDR3aa: CAWSGQNNQPQHF

d_gene: TRBD1
len: 11
abundance: NA
v_gene: TRBV6-5
j_gene: TRBJ2-7
CDR3nt: TGTGCCAGCAGTCGGGACAGCTTGGCGTACTTC
CDR3aa: CASSRDSLAYF

d_gene: TRBD1
len: 13
abundance: NA
v_gene: TRBV12-3/TRBV12-4
j_gene: TRBJ1-1
CDR3nt: TGTGCCAGCTTCGGGACAGGGGAGACTGAAGCTTTCTTT
CDR3aa: CASFGTGETEAFF

d_gene: TRBD2
len: 15
abundance: NA
v_gene: TRBV6-6
j_gene: TRBJ2-1
CDR3nt: TGTGCCAGCACGGGGGGGAGCAGCGCCTACAATGAGCAGTTCTTC
CDR3aa: CASTGGSSAYNEQFF

d_gene: NA
len: 17
abundance: NA
v_gene: TRBV5-6
j_gene: TRBJ2-6
CDR3nt: TGTGCCAGCACCACCCTCGCGAAAATCTCTGGGGCCAACGTCCTGACTTTC
CDR3aa: CASTTLAKISGANVLTF

d_gene: NA
len: 14
abundance: NA
v_gene: TRBV5-1
j_gene: TRBJ1-1
CDR3nt: TGCGCCAGCAGCCCCGGGACACCGAACACTGAAGCTTTCTTT
CDR3aa: CASSPGTPNTEAFF

d_gene: TRBD2
len: 18
abundance: NA
v_gene: TRBV11-3
j_gene: TRBJ2-1
CDR3nt: TGTGCCAGCAGCTTAGGAGGGGGCAGCGGGGGGTCCTACAATGAGCAGTTCTTC
CDR3aa: CASSLGGGSGGSYNEQFF

d_gene: NA
len: 14
abundance: NA
v_gene: TRBV5-4
j_gene: TRBJ1-2
CDR3nt: TGTGCCAGCAGCTTAGCGGGACTCTACTATGGCTACACCTTC
CDR3aa: CASSLAGLYYGYTF

d_gene: NA
len: 12
abundance: NA
v_gene: TRBV25-1
j_gene: TRBJ1-3
CDR3nt: TGTGCCAGCAGTATCCGGGGAAACACCATATATTTT
CDR3aa: CASSIRGNTIYF

d_gene: TRBD1
len: 16
abundance: NA
v_gene: TRBV12-5
j_gene: TRBJ2-2
CDR3nt: TGTGCTAGTGGTTTGGGACAGGGGATAAACACCGGGGAGCTGTTTTTT
CDR3aa: CASGLGQGINTGELFF

d_gene: TRBD1
len: 15
abundance: few
v_gene: TRBV5-1
j_gene: TRBJ1-1
CDR3nt: TGCGCCAGCAGCCCCGGACAGGTCGCCAACACTGAAGCTTTCTTT
CDR3aa: CASSPGQVANTEAFF

d_gene: NA
len: 16
abundance: NA
v_gene: TRBV10-3
j_gene: TRBJ2-5
CDR3nt: TGTGCCATCAGTGACCCCGGACAGACGGCCTGGGAGACCCAGTACTTC
CDR3aa: CAISDPGQTAWETQYF